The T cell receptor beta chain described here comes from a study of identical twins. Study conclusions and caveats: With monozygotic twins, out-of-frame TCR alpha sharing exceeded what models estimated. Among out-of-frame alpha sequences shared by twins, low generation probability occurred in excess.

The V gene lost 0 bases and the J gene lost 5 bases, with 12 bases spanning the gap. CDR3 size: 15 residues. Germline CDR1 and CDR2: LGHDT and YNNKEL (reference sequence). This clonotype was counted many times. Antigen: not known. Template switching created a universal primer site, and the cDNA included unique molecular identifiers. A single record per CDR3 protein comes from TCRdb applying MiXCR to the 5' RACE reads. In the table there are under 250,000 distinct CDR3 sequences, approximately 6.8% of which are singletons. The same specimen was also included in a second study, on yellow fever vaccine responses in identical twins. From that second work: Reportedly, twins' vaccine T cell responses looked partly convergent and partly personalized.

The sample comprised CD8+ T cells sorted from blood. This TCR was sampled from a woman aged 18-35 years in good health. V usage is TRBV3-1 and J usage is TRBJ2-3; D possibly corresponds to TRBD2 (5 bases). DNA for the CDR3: TGTGCCAGCAGCCAAGAGTCGGGGTTTGGAGATACGCAGTATTTT. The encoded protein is CASSQESGFGDTQYF.